These 22 T cell receptor beta chains came from one sample sequenced in a study of CD8 T cells in ankylosing spondylitis. TCRdb reprocessed the 5' RACE reads via MiXCR and lists one record per CDR3 protein. The sample lists some 150,000 distinct CDR3 sequences; approximately 10% were seen once. Sequenced: blood, either unsorted or a sorted T cell fraction (not recorded which). The receptors here all came from a female donor with ankylosing spondylitis or in good health (not recorded which).

This clonotype showed up many times. The V call is TRBV20-1, the J call TRBJ2-5, with D possibly being TRBD1 (6 bases). The CDR3 covers 14 residues. The V end lost 6 bases, the J end lost 4 bases, and 18 bases lay between the germline ends. CDR1 and CDR2 from the germline V gene are DFQATT and SNEGSKA (reference sequence). CDR3 bases: TGCAGTGCGAGACCTGGTGTAGGGGGAGAGACCCAGTACTTC. Residues: CSARPGVGGETQYF.

This clonotype was seen at least ten times. The V gene is TRBV5-4, the J gene TRBJ2-7, with no clear D. Deletions cut 0 bases from V and 0 bases from J, with 7 bases between. The CDR3 runs to 14 residues. CDR1 is SGHNT, CDR2 YYREEE, per germline (reference sequence). CDR3 DNA: TGTGCCAGCAGCTTGGGTGGGGACTCCTACGAGCAGTACTTC. It translates to CASSLGGDSYEQYF.

This clonotype has ten or more counts. The gene calls are TRBV25-1 and TRBJ2-7, with D maybe TRBD1 (6 bases). This CDR3 region has 15 residues. The germline gives CDR1 MGHDK, CDR2 SYGVNS. Trimming shortened V by 3 bases and J by 0 bases, and 12 bases separated the two germline ends. The DNA for the CDR3 is TGTGCCAGCAGTGACCCAGGGGATTCCTCCTACGAGCAGTACTTC. This encodes CASSDPGDSSYEQYF.

This chain links TRBV5-6 with TRBJ2-4; maybe TRBD2 (5 bases). The V end lost 4 bases, the J end lost 7 bases, and 18 bases lay between the germline ends. CDR3 length: 15 residues. The V gene's germline CDR1 is SGHDT and CDR2 YYEEEE. Here the CDR3 DNA reads TGTGCCAGCAGCCCCGGGGTCCTCCGACGGAACATTCAGTACTTC. Protein sequence: CASSPGVLRRNIQYF.

This clonotype was recorded many times. The chain combines TRBV5-1 with TRBJ1-1; weak D call: TRBD1 (6 bases). Trimming pared 4 bases from V and 0 bases from J, leaving 16 bases between. Germline lookup yields CDR1 SGHRS and CDR2 YFSETQ. The CDR3 runs to 16 residues. The CDR3 is CASSHTPGQLNTEAFF. CDR3 nucleotides: TGCGCCAGCAGCCATACACCCGGACAGTTGAACACTGAAGCTTTCTTT.

In its sample, this clonotype was seen a few times. The rearrangement uses TRBV18 and TRBJ1-1; D may be TRBD1 (5 bases). Trimming took 1 base from V and 6 from J, leaving 15 bases between them. CDR1 is KGHSH and CDR2 is LQKENI in the germline V gene. The CDR3 length is 15 residues. The DNA for the CDR3 is TGTGCCAGCTCACCACTCCAGGGTGAAGGGGCTGAAGCTTTCTTT. It specifies CASSPLQGEGAEAFF.

The sample holds a few counts of this clonotype. The chain uses TRBV7-9 and TRBJ1-2, with no clear D. Germline assignment: CDR1 SEHNR and CDR2 FQNEAQ (reference sequence). V shed 3 bases and J shed 5 bases, with 4 bases lying between them. The CDR3 runs to 11 residues. The CDR3, as DNA: TGTGCCAGCAGCTTCGGATATGGCTACACCTTC. It specifies CASSFGYGYTF. Combining the CDR3 with reference TRBV7-9 and TRBJ1-2 gives the whole variable domain DTGVSQNPRHKITKRGQNVTFRCDPISEHNRLYWYRQTLGQGPEFLTYFQNEAQLEKSRLLSDRFSAERPKGSFSTLEIQRTEQGDSAMYLCASSFGYGYTFGSGTRLTVV.

The genes are TRBV6-5 and TRBJ1-6, with TRBD1 matching over 7 bases. V shed 2 bases and J 7 bases; nucleotides not matched to a gene: 5. CDR1 and CDR2 (germline): MNHEY, SVGAGI. The CDR3 consists of 15 residues. CDR3 nucleotide sequence: TGTGCCAGCAGTTACCAGGGACAGACCAATTCACCCCTCCACTTT. It encodes CASSYQGQTNSPLHF.

This clonotype was recorded at least ten times. J is TRBJ2-7 and V is TRBV19; D may be TRBD1 (6 bases). CDR1 and CDR2 from the germline V gene are LNHDA and SQIVND (reference sequence). Trimming pared 7 bases from V and 1 base from J, leaving 14 bases between. This CDR3 has 14 residues. CDR3 DNA sequence: TGTGCCAGTAAAGACAGGCTTGTATCCTACGAGCAGTACTTC. Translating it yields CASKDRLVSYEQYF.

Concerning this clonotype itself: This may arise from a read error, as a much more abundant clone is one base away. The chain carries TRBV20-1 and TRBJ2-3; no clear D gene. The CDR3 sequence is 11 residues long. The germline gives CDR1 DFQATT, CDR2 SNEGSKA (reference sequence). V dropped 7 bases and J dropped 3 bases, with 8 bases sitting between them. CDR3 protein: CSVSDTDTQYF. In DNA, the CDR3 is TGCAGTGTGAGCGATACAGATACGCAGTATTTT.

The CDR3 loop reads CSVAGLSGEQYF. For the CDR3, the DNA is TGCAGCGTTGCGGGACTCTCGGGCGAGCAGTACTTC. The chain couples TRBV29-1 to TRBJ2-7, with D perhaps matching TRBD2 (6 bases). CDR3 length equals 12 residues. V gave up 4 bases and J gave up 6 bases, with 13 bases separating them. The germline V gene encodes CDR1 SQVTM and CDR2 ANQGSEA.

This clonotype was counted ten times or more. The CDR3 loop reads CASSLKGGSSGGFTDTQYF. The DNA of the CDR3 is TGTGCCAGCAGCCTTAAAGGGGGTAGTAGCGGGGGTTTCACAGATACGCAGTATTTT. This chain connects TRBV7-3 to TRBJ2-3, with 9 nucleotides matching TRBD2. Trimming took 5 bases from V and 2 from J; bases not matched to a gene: 17. Germline V gene lookup returns CDR1 SGHTA and CDR2 FQGTGA. The CDR3 is 19 amino acids.

This clonotype was detected ten times or more. V usage is TRBV7-2 and J usage is TRBJ1-5, with D perhaps matching TRBD1 (6 bases). There are 13 residues in the CDR3. Germline V gives CDR1 SGHTA, CDR2 FQGNSA. V was cut by 4 bases and J by 4 bases, with 8 bases left in between. CDR3 nucleotide sequence: TGTGCCAGCAGCTCCCAGGGGAATCAGCCCCAGCATTTT. This translates into CASSSQGNQPQHF.

This clonotype was counted many times. V gene TRBV7-9 combines with J gene TRBJ2-1; D might be TRBD1 (6 bases). Per the germline V gene, CDR1 is SEHNR and CDR2 is FQNEAQ (reference sequence). This CDR3 comprises 13 residues. Trimming cost V 5 bases and J 8 bases, with 13 bases left between them. The CDR3 spells CASSTTTGHEQFF. DNA for the CDR3: TGTGCCAGCAGCACTACGACAGGTCATGAGCAGTTCTTC.

This clonotype was detected many times. The genes are TRBV20-1 and TRBJ2-7, with 7 bases fitting TRBD1. Germline CDR1 is DFQATT and CDR2 is SNEGSKA (reference sequence). This CDR3 has 11 amino acids. After removal of 7 bases from V and 5 bases from J, the junction contained 5 bases not matched to a gene. For the CDR3, the DNA is TGCAGTGGCCTACAGGGGAACGAGCAGTACTTC. This gives the protein CSGLQGNEQYF.

This clonotype has ten or more counts. V and J are TRBV28 and TRBJ2-3; D gene ambiguous. Germline V CDR1 and CDR2: MDHEN, SYDVKM. This CDR3 region has 12 residues. Deletions cut 6 bases from V and 0 bases from J, with 4 bases between. As DNA, the CDR3 is TGTGCCAGCAGGGACAGCACAGATACGCAGTATTTT. Protein sequence: CASRDSTDTQYF. The whole variable domain, remainder taken from reference TRBV28 and TRBJ2-3, is DVKVTQSSRYLVKRTGEKVFLECVQDMDHENMFWYRQDPGLGLRLIYFSYDVKMKEKGDIPEGYSVSREKKERFSLILESASTNQTSMYLCASRDSTDTQYFGPGTRLTVL.

There are many counts of this clonotype. The chain combines TRBV20-1 with TRBJ2-2; 9 nucleotides agree with TRBD1. Germline CDR1 DFQATT, CDR2 SNEGSKA (reference sequence). CDR3 length equals 16 residues. After removal of 2 bases from V and 7 bases from J, the junction contained 11 bases not matched to a gene. The CDR3 nucleotides are TGCAGTGCTAGACTTTCAAAGGGACAGGGTGGCGGGGAGCTGTTTTTT. This codes for CSARLSKGQGGGELFF.

A few counts support this clonotype. This chain connects TRBV10-2 to TRBJ2-7; 7 nucleotides match TRBD1. The CDR3 loop spans 17 amino acids. Losses at the gene ends were 0 bases for V and 6 bases for J; bases not matched to a gene: 14. From germline, CDR1 is WSHSY and CDR2 SAAADI. The CDR3 is CASSESLGDSVGFEQYF. The CDR3 DNA reads as TGCGCCAGCAGTGAGTCGTTGGGGGACAGCGTGGGATTCGAGCAGTACTTC.

The V and J genes are TRBV5-1 and TRBJ1-1; 9 nucleotides agree with TRBD1. The CDR3 covers 15 residues. CDR1 and CDR2 from the germline V gene are SGHRS and YFSETQ. Trimming removed 1 base from V and 1 base from J; junction bases left unmatched: 2. The CDR3 DNA reads TGCGCCAGCAGCTTGATGGGACAGGGGAACACTGAAGCTTTCTTT. This codes for CASSLMGQGNTEAFF. The full variable domain, with the rest looked up from reference TRBV5-1 and TRBJ1-1, is KAGVTQTPRYLIKTRGQQVTLSCSPISGHRSVSWYQQTPGQGLQFLFEYFSETQRNKGNFPGRFSGRQFSNSRSEMNVSTLELGDSALYLCASSLMGQGNTEAFFGQGTRLTVV.

This clonotype has only a few counts. The gene calls are TRBV7-2 and TRBJ2-5; a possible D gene is TRBD2 (6 bases). This CDR3 contains 13 residues. Per the germline V gene, CDR1 is SGHTA and CDR2 is FQGNSA. The V gene lost 3 bases and the J gene lost 4 bases, with 9 bases spanning the gap. CDR3 loop: CASSFGAGETQYF. CDR3 coding DNA: TGTGCCAGCAGCTTTGGAGCGGGAGAGACCCAGTACTTC. The complete variable domain, with remaining parts taken from reference TRBV7-2 and TRBJ2-5, reads GAGVSQSPSNKVTEKGKDVELRCDPISGHTALYWYRQSLGQGLEFLIYFQGNSAPDKSGLPSDRFSAERTGGSVSTLTIQRTQQEDSAVYLCASSFGAGETQYFGPGTRLLVL.

This clonotype was detected once. The rearrangement links TRBV10-3 to TRBJ1-1; 8 nucleotides agree with TRBD1. CDR3 length: 13 residues. Germline assignment: CDR1 ENHRY and CDR2 SYGVKD. Germline trimming cut 7 bases from V and 4 bases from J; bases unmatched to any gene: 5. The CDR3 bases are TGTGCCATCAACCAGGGGGCGGTCACTGAAGCTTTCTTT. It specifies CAINQGAVTEAFF.

This clonotype was seen at least ten times. V is TRBV10-3 and J is TRBJ2-3; D may correspond to TRBD1 or TRBD2 (5 bases each). Trimming left V 0 bases short and J 1 base short, with 8 bases between. Germline-derived CDR1 and CDR2 are ENHRY and SYGVKD. The CDR3 spans 15 residues. CDR3 sequence (DNA): TGTGCCATCAGTGAGTCGAGAGGGGGCACAGATACGCAGTATTTT. Protein sequence: CAISESRGGTDTQYF.